This entry describes one T cell receptor (beta chain). Its antigen is not known. V was cut by 0 bases and J by 5 bases, with 8 bases left in between. This CDR3 has 13 residues. Germline lookup yields CDR1 SGHNT and CDR2 YYREEE (reference sequence). This specimen comes from a study of T-cell memory formation after mild COVID-19. TCRdb processed the 5' RACE reads anew with MiXCR; each CDR3 protein has one entry. This sample has about 560,000 distinct CDR3 sequences, with approximately 15% found just once. Findings and caveats of the study: Whether second-wave clones peaking at day 37 were SARS-CoV-2 specific went unconfirmed. Clones shrinking from day 15 to 85 showed even CD4/CD8 mixes; later expanders tilted CD4+.

This rearrangement joins TRBV5-4 to TRBJ2-5; no reliable D call. This receptor was obtained from an adult woman who had mild COVID-19 (a few samples of this study predate the infection). Cell type and time point are not known. Material for sequencing was PBMCs or a T cell subset sorted from them (not recorded which). Here the CDR3 reads CASSLAIRETQYF. The CDR3, as DNA: TGTGCCAGCAGCTTGGCGATCAGGGAGACCCAGTACTTC. The variable domain in full, completed from reference TRBV5-4 and TRBJ2-5, reads ETGVTQSPTHLIKTRGQQVTLRCSSQSGHNTVSWYQQALGQGPQFIFQYYREEENGRGNFPPRFSGLQFPNYSSELNVNALELDDSALYLCASSLAIRETQYFGPGTRLLVL.